These T cell receptor beta chains were read from a single sample in a study of T-cell memory formation after mild COVID-19. TCRdb reprocessed the 5' RACE reads via MiXCR and lists one record per CDR3 protein. Of roughly 52,000 distinct CDR3 sequences detected, roughly 7% appear once; the ten largest clones hold approximately 1.5%. Sequenced: PBMCs or a T cell subset sorted from them (not recorded which). These receptors originate from a man aged 18 to 30 who had mild COVID-19 (a few samples of this study predate the infection). Cell type and time point are not known. CDR3s include the opening cysteine and the closing phenylalanine or tryptophan. The D gene is left open where the match is weak. Part of the rows lack a size; the others show once, few, many or a class for expanded clones.

V	size	D	J	CDR3	DNA
TRBV6-5	.	TRBD2	TRBJ2-2	CASGQRGYSNTGELFF	TGTGCCAGCGGCCAGCGGGGGTACTCGAACACCGGGGAGCTGTTTTTT
TRBV20-1	.	.	TRBJ1-6	CSAREVAGSPLHF	TGCAGTGCTAGAGAGGTGGCGGGTTCACCCCTCCACTTT
TRBV3-1	.	.	TRBJ2-2	CASSQGWNTGELFF	TGTGCCAGCAGCCAAGGTTGGAACACCGGGGAGCTGTTTTTT
TRBV12-3/TRBV12-4	few	TRBD1	TRBJ1-1	CASSGRTGNTEAFF	TGTGCCAGCAGTGGGCGGACAGGGAACACTGAAGCTTTCTTT
TRBV10-3	few	.	TRBJ2-6	CASRPQLSGANVLTF	TGTGCCAGCAGACCACAGTTGTCTGGGGCCAACGTCCTGACTTTC
TRBV6-5	few	.	TRBJ2-2	CASSPPGGAGTGELFF	TGTGCCAGCAGTCCCCCAGGGGGGGCGGGCACCGGGGAGCTGTTTTTT
TRBV7-3	.	.	TRBJ1-3	CASSLLTGNTIYF	TGTGCCAGCAGCCTCTTGACTGGAAACACCATATATTTT
TRBV11-1	few	TRBD1	TRBJ2-6	CASSRRAGRDSRSGANVLTF	TGTGCCAGCAGCCGCCGGGCAGGCCGGGACAGTCGATCTGGGGCCAACGTCCTGACTTTC
TRBV10-1	.	TRBD1	TRBJ2-2	CASSVRTGERDTGELFF	TGCGCCAGCAGTGTGCGGACAGGGGAAAGGGACACCGGGGAGCTGTTTTTT
TRBV7-9	.	.	TRBJ2-3	CASSLQYAADTQYF	TGTGCCAGCAGCCTACAGTACGCGGCAGATACGCAGTATTTT
TRBV4-2	many	.	TRBJ2-2	CASSQVSAGELFF	TGTGCCAGCAGCCAGGTTTCGGCCGGGGAGCTGTTTTTT
TRBV5-1	.	TRBD1	TRBJ2-1	CASSLGGQGNEQVF	TGCGCCAGCAGCTTGGGCGGACAGGGGAATGAGCAGGTCTTC
TRBV7-6	.	.	TRBJ1-4	CASSLLQWEKLFF	TGTGCCAGCAGCTTATTGCAGTGGGAAAAACTGTTTTTT
TRBV6-5	.	.	TRBJ1-3	CASSLGQFSGNTIYF	TGTGCCAGCAGCCTCGGACAGTTCTCTGGAAACACCATATATTTT
TRBV24-1	few	TRBD2	TRBJ2-1	CATSDPGLAGGNEQFF	TGTGCCACCAGTGATCCGGGACTAGCGGGGGGGAATGAGCAGTTCTTC